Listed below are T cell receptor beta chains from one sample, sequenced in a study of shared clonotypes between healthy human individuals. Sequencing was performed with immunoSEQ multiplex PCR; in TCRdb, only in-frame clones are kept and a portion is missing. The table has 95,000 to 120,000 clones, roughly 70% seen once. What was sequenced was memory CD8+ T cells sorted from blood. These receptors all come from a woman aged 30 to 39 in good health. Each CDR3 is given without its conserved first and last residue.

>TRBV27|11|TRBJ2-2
ASSWAQGRELF
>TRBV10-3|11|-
AIMTASSYEQY
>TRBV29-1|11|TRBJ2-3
SVEYEAGDTQY
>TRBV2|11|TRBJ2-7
ASSFGQGYEQY
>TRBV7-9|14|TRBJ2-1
ASSPRGGSALNEQF
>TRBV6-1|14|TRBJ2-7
ASSEGEGLASYEQY
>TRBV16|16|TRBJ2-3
ASSQAARDQGDTDTQY
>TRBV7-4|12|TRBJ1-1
ASSWGQTYPEAF
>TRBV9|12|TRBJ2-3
ASSVGGSTDTQY
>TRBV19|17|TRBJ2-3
AVTSGTSGRYGYTDTQY
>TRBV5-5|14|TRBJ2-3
ASSPLSAVGTDTQY
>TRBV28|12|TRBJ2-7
ASSLLRLRDRVR
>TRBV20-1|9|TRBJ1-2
SPIVDYGYT
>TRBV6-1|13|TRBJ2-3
ASSEGTGETDTQY
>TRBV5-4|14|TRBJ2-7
ASSLTTGGSIDEQY
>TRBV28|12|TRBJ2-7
ASSLAGGAYEQY
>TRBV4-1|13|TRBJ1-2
ASSPSLTPTYGYT
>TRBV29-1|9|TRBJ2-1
SDTGGNEQF
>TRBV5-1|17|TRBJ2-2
ASSTKWTSGFPWTGELF
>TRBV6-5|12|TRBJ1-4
ASSYSGPNEKLF
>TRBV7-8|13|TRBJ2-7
ASSPYQGPSYEQY
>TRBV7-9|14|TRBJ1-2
ASTYGGGASMKGYT
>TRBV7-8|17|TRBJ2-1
ASSTTRTSGRRYFNEQF
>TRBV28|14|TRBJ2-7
ASSQGGGRRNYEQY
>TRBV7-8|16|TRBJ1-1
ASSRVSYSGTSFSEAF
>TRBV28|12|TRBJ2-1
ASSPTARNNEQF
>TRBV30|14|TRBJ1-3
ASRDRGFWAGNTIY
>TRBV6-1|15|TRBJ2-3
ASSESYGGPLTDTQY
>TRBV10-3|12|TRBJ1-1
AISTGAVAAEAF
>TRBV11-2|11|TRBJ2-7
ASSLGIAYEQY
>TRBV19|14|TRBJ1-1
ASSPRLETGDTEAF
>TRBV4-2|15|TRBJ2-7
ASSQEGRDRGLYEQY
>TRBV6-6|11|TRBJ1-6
ASRLEGYSPLH
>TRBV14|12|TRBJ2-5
ASSQQGGRETQY
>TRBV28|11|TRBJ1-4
APRAETNEKLF
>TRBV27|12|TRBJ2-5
ASSPYSRGETQY
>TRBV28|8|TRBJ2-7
ASHLRVQY
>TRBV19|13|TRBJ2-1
AASPYVGSYNEQF
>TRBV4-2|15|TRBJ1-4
ASSQDHSLGISEKLF
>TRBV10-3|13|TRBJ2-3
ASSLQDSSTDTQY
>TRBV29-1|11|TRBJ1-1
SVEDWPDGRRF
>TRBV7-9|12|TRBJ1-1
ASSYPGRYTEAF
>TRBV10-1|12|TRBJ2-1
ASSGGLGGIEQF
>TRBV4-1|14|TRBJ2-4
ASSQVWTVAKNIQY
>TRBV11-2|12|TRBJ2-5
ASSPGPTSETQY
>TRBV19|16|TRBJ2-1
ASSNAVRAGPGVNEQF
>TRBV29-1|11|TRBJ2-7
SVAIGNTYEQY
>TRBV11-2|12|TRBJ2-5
ASSPSPGSETQY
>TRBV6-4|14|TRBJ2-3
ASSEGSGKGTDTQY
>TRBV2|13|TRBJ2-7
ASRGTGISSYEQY
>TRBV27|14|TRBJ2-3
ASSPRLAASTDTQY
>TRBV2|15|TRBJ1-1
ASSGIGTGGRITEAF
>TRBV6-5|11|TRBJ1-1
ASSETDRAEAF
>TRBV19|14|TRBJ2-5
ASSIWQGASLTEQY
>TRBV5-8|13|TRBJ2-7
ASSYWTGNTYEQY
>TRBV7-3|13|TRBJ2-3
ASSFGTGLTDTQY
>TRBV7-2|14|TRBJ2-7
ASSQSAVAGPYEQY
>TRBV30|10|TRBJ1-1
AWTDQRGEAF